The entry that follows covers one T cell receptor (beta chain) sequence. The data belong to a study of cytomegalovirus exposure and HLA in healthy donors. Germline CDR1 and CDR2: SGHNT and YENEEA. This CDR3 is built from 12 residues. V was trimmed by 8 bases and J by 8 bases, leaving 14 bases between them. PCR was performed using 60 Vbeta and 13 Jbeta primers. Some clones are missing from TCRdb's copy, which holds only in-frame ones; the method was immunoSEQ multiplex PCR. This sample has about 170,000 clones, with around 83% found just once. The receptor was isolated from a man aged 30 to 45 in good health and CMV-seropositive. The sequencing input was PBMCs. This chain connects TRBV11-3 to TRBJ2-3, with D possibly being TRBD1 (5 bases). The CDR3 sequence is CASPVWGGTQYF. In DNA form, the CDR3 reads TGTGCCAGCCCCGTTTGGGGCGGTACGCAGTATTTT. Together with reference TRBV11-3 and TRBJ2-3, the CDR3 gives the full variable domain: EAGVVQSPRYKIIEKKQPVAFWCNPISGHNTLYWYLQNLGQGPELLIRYENEEAVDDSQLPKDRFSAERLKGVDSTLKIQPAELGDSAVYLCASPVWGGTQYFGPGTRLTVL.